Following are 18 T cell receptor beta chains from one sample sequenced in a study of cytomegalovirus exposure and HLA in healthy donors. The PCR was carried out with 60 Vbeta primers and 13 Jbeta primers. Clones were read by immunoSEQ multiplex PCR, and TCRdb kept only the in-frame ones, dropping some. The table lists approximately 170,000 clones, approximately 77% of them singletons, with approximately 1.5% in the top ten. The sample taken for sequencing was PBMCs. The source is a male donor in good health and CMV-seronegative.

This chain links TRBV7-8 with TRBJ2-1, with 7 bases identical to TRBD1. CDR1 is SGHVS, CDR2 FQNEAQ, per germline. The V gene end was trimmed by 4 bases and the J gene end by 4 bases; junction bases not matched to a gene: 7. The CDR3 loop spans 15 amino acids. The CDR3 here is CASSYRDREYNEQFF. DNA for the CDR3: TGTGCCAGCAGCTACCGGGACAGAGAATACAATGAGCAGTTCTTC.

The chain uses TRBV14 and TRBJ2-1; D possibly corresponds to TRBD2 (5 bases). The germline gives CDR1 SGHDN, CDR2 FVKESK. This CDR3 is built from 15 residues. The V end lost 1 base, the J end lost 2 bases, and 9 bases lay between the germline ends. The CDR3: CASSQGAGPYNEQFF. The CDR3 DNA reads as TGTGCCAGCAGCCAAGGGGCGGGCCCCTACAATGAGCAGTTCTTC.

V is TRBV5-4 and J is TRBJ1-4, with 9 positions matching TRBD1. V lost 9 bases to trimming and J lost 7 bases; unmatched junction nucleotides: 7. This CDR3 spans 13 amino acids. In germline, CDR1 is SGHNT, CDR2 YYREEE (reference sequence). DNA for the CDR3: TGTGCCACCAACAGGGGGCCCCGTGAAAAACTGTTTTTT. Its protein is CATNRGPREKLFF.

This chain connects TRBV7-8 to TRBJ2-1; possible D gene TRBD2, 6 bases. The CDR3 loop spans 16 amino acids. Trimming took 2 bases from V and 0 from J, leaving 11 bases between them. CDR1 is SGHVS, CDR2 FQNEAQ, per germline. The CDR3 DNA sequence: TGTGCCAGCAGCTTAACGGGACTCGGCTCCTACAATGAGCAGTTCTTC. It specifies CASSLTGLGSYNEQFF. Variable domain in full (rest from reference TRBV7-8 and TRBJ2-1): GAGVSQSPRYKVAKRGQDVALRCDPISGHVSLFWYQQALGQGPEFLTYFQNEAQLDKSGLPSDRFFAERPEGSVSTLKIQRTQQEDSAVYLCASSLTGLGSYNEQFFGPGTRLTVL.

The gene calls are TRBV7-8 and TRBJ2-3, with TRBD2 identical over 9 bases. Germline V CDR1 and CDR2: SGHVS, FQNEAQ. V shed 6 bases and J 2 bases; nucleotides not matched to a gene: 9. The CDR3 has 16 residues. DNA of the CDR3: TGTGCCAGCAGGCATATAGCGGGGGCCTACACAGATACGCAGTATTTT. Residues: CASRHIAGAYTDTQYF.

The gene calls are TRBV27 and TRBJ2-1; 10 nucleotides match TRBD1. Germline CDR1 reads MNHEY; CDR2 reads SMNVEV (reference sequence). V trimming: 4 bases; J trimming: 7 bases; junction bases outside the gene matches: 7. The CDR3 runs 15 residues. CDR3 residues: CASSWPGQGKNEQFF. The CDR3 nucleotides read TGTGCCAGCAGTTGGCCGGGACAGGGGAAAAATGAGCAGTTCTTC.

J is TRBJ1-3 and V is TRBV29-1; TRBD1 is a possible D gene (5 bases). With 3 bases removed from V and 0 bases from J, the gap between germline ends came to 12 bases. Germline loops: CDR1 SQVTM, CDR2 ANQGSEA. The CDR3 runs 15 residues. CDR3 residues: CSVDMGGYSGNTIYF. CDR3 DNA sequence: TGCAGCGTTGATATGGGGGGTTACTCTGGAAACACCATATATTTT.

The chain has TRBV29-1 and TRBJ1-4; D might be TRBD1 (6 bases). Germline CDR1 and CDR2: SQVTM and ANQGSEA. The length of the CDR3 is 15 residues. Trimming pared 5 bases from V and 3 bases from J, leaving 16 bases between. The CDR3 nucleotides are TGCAGCGTTAGTACAGGGTTTGGTGCTAATGAAAAACTGTTTTTT. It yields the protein CSVSTGFGANEKLFF. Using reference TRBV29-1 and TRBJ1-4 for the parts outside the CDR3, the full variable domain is SAVISQKPSRDICQRGTSLTIQCQVDSQVTMMFWYRQQPGQSLTLIATANQGSEATYESGFVIDKFPISRPNLTFSTLTVSNMSPEDSSIYLCSVSTGFGANEKLFFGSGTQLSVL.

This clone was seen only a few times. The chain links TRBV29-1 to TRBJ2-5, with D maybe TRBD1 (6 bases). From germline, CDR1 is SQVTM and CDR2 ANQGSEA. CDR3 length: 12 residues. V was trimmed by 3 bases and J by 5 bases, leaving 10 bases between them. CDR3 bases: TGCAGCGTTGAGGACAGTCGGGAGACCCAGTACTTC. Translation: CSVEDSRETQYF.

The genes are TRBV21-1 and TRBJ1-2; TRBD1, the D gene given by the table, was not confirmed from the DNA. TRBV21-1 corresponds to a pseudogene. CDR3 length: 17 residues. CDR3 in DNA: TGTGCCAGCAGCAAACCTAAGGATCTACCGACAGGCGACGGCTACACCTTC. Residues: CASSKPKDLPTGDGYTF.

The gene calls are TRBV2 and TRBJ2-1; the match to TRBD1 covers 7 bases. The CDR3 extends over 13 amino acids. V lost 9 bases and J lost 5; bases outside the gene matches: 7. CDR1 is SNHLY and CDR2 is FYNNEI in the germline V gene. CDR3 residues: CARAGGAHNEQFF. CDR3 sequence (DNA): TGTGCCAGGGCAGGGGGTGCCCACAATGAGCAGTTCTTC.

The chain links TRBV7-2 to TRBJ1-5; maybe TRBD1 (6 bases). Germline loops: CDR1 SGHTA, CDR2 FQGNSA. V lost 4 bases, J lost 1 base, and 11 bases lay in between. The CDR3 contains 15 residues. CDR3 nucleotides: TGTGCCAGCAGCTACAGGGTGGGAAGCAATCAGCCCCAGCATTTT. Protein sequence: CASSYRVGSNQPQHF. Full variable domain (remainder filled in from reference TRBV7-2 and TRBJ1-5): GAGVSQSPSNKVTEKGKDVELRCDPISGHTALYWYRQSLGQGLEFLIYFQGNSAPDKSGLPSDRFSAERTGGSVSTLTIQRTQQEDSAVYLCASSYRVGSNQPQHFGDGTRLSIL.

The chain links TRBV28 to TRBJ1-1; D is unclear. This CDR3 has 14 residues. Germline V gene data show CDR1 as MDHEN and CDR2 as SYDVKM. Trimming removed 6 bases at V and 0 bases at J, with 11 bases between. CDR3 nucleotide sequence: TGTGCCAGCAGACCTCCTAAGATGAACACTGAAGCTTTCTTT. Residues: CASRPPKMNTEAFF. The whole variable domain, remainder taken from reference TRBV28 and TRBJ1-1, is DVKVTQSSRYLVKRTGEKVFLECVQDMDHENMFWYRQDPGLGLRLIYFSYDVKMKEKGDIPEGYSVSREKKERFSLILESASTNQTSMYLCASRPPKMNTEAFFGQGTRLTVV.

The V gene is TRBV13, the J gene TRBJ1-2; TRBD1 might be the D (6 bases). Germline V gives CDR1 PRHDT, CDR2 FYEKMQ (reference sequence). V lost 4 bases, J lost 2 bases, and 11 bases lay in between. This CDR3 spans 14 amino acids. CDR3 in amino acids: CASSSGQRNYGYTF. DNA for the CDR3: TGTGCCAGCAGCTCTGGACAGCGCAACTATGGCTACACCTTC.

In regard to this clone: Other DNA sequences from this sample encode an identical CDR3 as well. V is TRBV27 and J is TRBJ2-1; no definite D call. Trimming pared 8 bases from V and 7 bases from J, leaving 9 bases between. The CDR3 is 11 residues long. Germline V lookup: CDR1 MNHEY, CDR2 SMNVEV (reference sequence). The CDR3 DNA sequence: TGTGCCAGCTCCTCCCGTAATGAGCAGTTCTTC. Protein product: CASSSRNEQFF.

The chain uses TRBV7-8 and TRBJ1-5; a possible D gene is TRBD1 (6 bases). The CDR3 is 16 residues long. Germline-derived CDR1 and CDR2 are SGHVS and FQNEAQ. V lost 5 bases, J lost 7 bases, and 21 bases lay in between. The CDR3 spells CASSPQQGSLGQPQHF. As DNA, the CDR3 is TGTGCCAGCAGCCCCCAACAGGGCTCTTTGGGGCAGCCCCAGCATTTT.

This CDR3 reads CASSYLRESPLHF. The DNA of the CDR3 is TGTGCCAGCAGTTACCTCCGGGAATCACCCCTCCACTTT. This chain joins TRBV6-5 and TRBJ1-6, with D hard to call. The CDR3 is 13 amino acids. The V gene lost 2 bases and the J gene lost 10 bases, with 9 bases spanning the gap. Germline CDR1 and CDR2: MNHEY and SVGAGI.

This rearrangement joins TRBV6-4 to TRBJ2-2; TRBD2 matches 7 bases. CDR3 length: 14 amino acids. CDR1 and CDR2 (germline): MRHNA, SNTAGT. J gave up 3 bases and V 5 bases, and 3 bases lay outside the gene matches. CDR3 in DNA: TGTGCCAGCAGTTTACGGGGGGACACCGGGGAGCTGTTTTTT. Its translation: CASSLRGDTGELFF.